This TCR beta chain was observed in a study of CD8 T cells in Susac syndrome. An amount of RNA that ranged from roughly 0.5 to 1 ug was reverse transcribed with random hexamers. Amplification of TCR beta CDR3 across 54 Vbeta and 13 Jbeta was performed with immunoSEQ multiplex PCR. TCRdb reanalysed the immunoSEQ multiplex PCR reads using MiXCR and keeps one entry per CDR3 protein. The sample lists under 200,000 distinct CDR3 sequences; over 85% were seen once. The control participants were healthy donors, and these controls were matched with respect to both age and sex. CDR3 length: 14 amino acids. The germline V gene encodes CDR1 SGHRS and CDR2 YFSETQ. The trim removed 4 bases at V and 7 bases at J, leaving 8 bases unmatched.

The TCR originated in a human donor in good health. The chain recombines TRBV5-1 with TRBJ2-4, with 7 positions matching TRBD1. Sequenced sample: CD4+ T cells from PBMCs. This CDR3 is CASSTPGQTNIQYF. The CDR3 DNA sequence: TGCGCCAGCAGCACCCCGGGACAGACGAACATTCAGTACTTC. The variable domain in full, completed from reference TRBV5-1 and TRBJ2-4, reads KAGVTQTPRYLIKTRGQQVTLSCSPISGHRSVSWYQQTPGQGLQFLFEYFSETQRNKGNFPGRFSGRQFSNSRSEMNVSTLELGDSALYLCASSTPGQTNIQYFGAGTRLSVL.